The 17 T cell receptor beta chains below come from one sample, sequenced in a study of blood T cell repertoires in COVID-19. Clones were read by immunoSEQ multiplex PCR, and TCRdb kept only the in-frame ones, dropping some. The sample yields around 64,000 clones, 70% to 90% seen once. The specimen sequenced was peripheral blood. The receptors shown here come from a woman of 80 years or more with acute or convalescent COVID-19.

This chain links TRBV5-1 with TRBJ1-1, with 8 positions matching TRBD1. The junction had 8 bases not matched to a gene; V was cut back by 4 bases and J by 9 bases. CDR3 length equals 13 residues. In germline, CDR1 is SGHRS, CDR2 YFSETQ. CDR3 in amino acids: CASSPGQGGKAFF. The CDR3 DNA is TGCGCCAGCAGCCCAGGACAGGGAGGGAAAGCTTTCTTT.

About this clone itself: Relative to the germline gene, one junction end is altered; a read error may explain this. The chain links TRBV27 to TRBJ1-5; TRBD1 aligns across 8 bases. The CDR3 totals 15 residues. The V gene's germline CDR1 is MNHEY and CDR2 SMNVEV (reference sequence). CDR3 coding DNA: TGTGCCAGCAGTTCACAGGGGGGCAGCAATCGGCCCCAGCATTTT. This gives the protein CASSSQGGSNRPQHF.

The chain uses TRBV5-1 and TRBJ2-7; 8 bases are a match to TRBD1. Germline V CDR1 and CDR2: SGHRS, YFSETQ. After removal of 0 bases from V and 7 bases from J, the junction contained 12 bases not matched to a gene. The CDR3 consists of 16 residues. The CDR3 loop reads CASSLAVGRGRGEQYF. The CDR3 coding sequence is TGCGCCAGCAGCTTGGCCGTCGGCAGGGGGCGGGGAGAGCAGTACTTC.

The chain employs TRBV15 and TRBJ2-5, with 10 bases lining up with TRBD2. The trim removed 5 bases at V and 4 bases at J, leaving 7 bases unmatched. This CDR3 is built from 15 residues. In germline, CDR1 is LNHNV, CDR2 YYDKDF (reference sequence). Here the CDR3 reads CATSGSGREGETQYF. Written as DNA, the CDR3 is TGTGCCACCAGCGGAAGCGGGAGGGAAGGAGAGACCCAGTACTTC.

The gene calls are TRBV15 and TRBJ1-5, with D perhaps matching TRBD1 (5 bases). The CDR3 is made up of 15 amino acids. V shed 5 bases and J shed 0 bases, with 11 bases lying between them. The germline CDR1 and CDR2 sequences are LNHNV and YYDKDF (reference sequence). The CDR3 here is CATSHRDYSNQPQHF. The DNA for the CDR3 is TGTGCCACCAGCCACCGGGACTATAGCAATCAGCCCCAGCATTTT.

CDR3 amino acids: CASSFRPGSADTQYF. Written as DNA, the CDR3 is TGTGCCAGTAGCTTTCGGCCAGGCTCAGCAGATACGCAGTATTTT. The chain uses TRBV19 and TRBJ2-3, with D hard to call. This CDR3 is built from 15 residues. Trimming removed 6 bases from V and 4 bases from J, with 17 bases in between. The germline V gene has CDR1 LNHDA and CDR2 SQIVND (reference sequence).

V and J are TRBV6-5 and TRBJ2-7; D ambiguous. The V end was cut by 6 bases, the J end by 3 bases, with 6 bases between. The CDR3 length is 11 residues. Germline V gene lookup returns CDR1 MNHEY and CDR2 SVGAGI. DNA for the CDR3: TGTGCCAGCAGCTTTTACTACGAGCAGTACTTC. Amino acid sequence: CASSFYYEQYF.

A single count supports this clone. V usage is TRBV20-1 and J usage is TRBJ1-2; D is possibly TRBD1 (6 bases). The CDR3 spans 11 residues. V lost 6 bases and J 4 bases, leaving 9 bases between the germline ends. Germline values: CDR1 DFQATT, CDR2 SNEGSKA (reference sequence). CDR3 nucleotides: TGCAGTGCCCGGACAGCCTATGGCTACACCTTC. Residues: CSARTAYGYTF.

The V call is TRBV6-5, the J call TRBJ1-5; D is perhaps TRBD1 (6 bases). The germline V and J ends were trimmed by 10 bases and 4 bases, with 17 bases remaining between them. Germline assignment: CDR1 MNHEY and CDR2 SVGAGI. The CDR3 totals 14 residues. CDR3 DNA: TGTGCCATCCGCGGGGGCCTAGGGAATCAGCCCCAGCATTTT. Protein sequence: CAIRGGLGNQPQHF.

This clone was detected only once. The sample has other DNA sequences that encode this CDR3 too. The rearrangement links TRBV27 to TRBJ2-7, with 10 bases lining up with TRBD1. The CDR3 spans 15 residues. J lost 0 bases, V lost 2 bases, and 1 base had no gene match. CDR1 MNHEY and CDR2 SMNVEV come from the germline V gene (reference sequence). Written as DNA, the CDR3 is TGTGCCAGCAGTTTAAGACAGGGGGCCTCCTACGAGCAGTACTTC. It yields the protein CASSLRQGASYEQYF.

The genes are TRBV4-1 and TRBJ2-3; D is perhaps TRBD2 (5 bases). This CDR3 has 14 residues. V was cut by 8 bases and J by 4 bases, with 16 bases left in between. CDR1 and CDR2 (germline): MGHRA, YSYEKL. CDR3 protein: CASARGSFPDTQYF. The DNA for the CDR3 is TGCGCCAGCGCCAGAGGGAGTTTCCCAGATACGCAGTATTTT.

The V call is TRBV7-2, the J call TRBJ2-1; 8 nucleotides match TRBD2. The CDR3 runs 16 residues. The V segment lost 2 bases and the J segment 6 bases; nucleotides outside the gene matches: 9. Germline V CDR1 and CDR2: SGHTA, FQGNSA. CDR3: CASSLQVGSGSNEQFF. CDR3 nucleotide sequence: TGTGCCAGCAGCTTACAGGTCGGGAGCGGGAGCAATGAGCAGTTCTTC.

The V and J genes are TRBV2 and TRBJ1-2; perhaps TRBD1 as D (6 bases). V shed 7 bases and J shed 8 bases, with 14 bases lying between them. The CDR3 runs to 12 residues. Germline-derived CDR1 and CDR2 are SNHLY and FYNNEI. The DNA of the CDR3 is TGTGCCAGCACTTGGGGGCTGGGCGGCTACACCTTC. Amino acids: CASTWGLGGYTF.

The chain is built from TRBV28 and TRBJ2-1, with D possibly TRBD2 on 5 matching bases. CDR3 length: 15 residues. Trimming removed 8 bases from V and 5 bases from J, with 19 bases in between. Germline V gives CDR1 MDHEN, CDR2 SYDVKM. CDR3 sequence: CASDKIRSGNNEQFF. The CDR3 nucleotides read TGTGCCAGCGACAAAATCCGGAGCGGAAACAATGAGCAGTTCTTC.

J is TRBJ1-2 and V is TRBV9; 9 bases line up with TRBD1. This CDR3 spans 17 amino acids. V shed 0 bases, J shed 1 base, and the junction held 7 bases outside the gene matches. Per germline, CDR1 SGDLS and CDR2 YYNGEE. The CDR3 reads CASSVAQDRGGNYGYTF. The CDR3 bases are TGTGCCAGCAGCGTAGCTCAGGACAGGGGAGGTAACTATGGCTACACCTTC.

This chain links TRBV6-5 with TRBJ1-1, with 8 bases identical to TRBD1. Germline-derived CDR1 and CDR2 are MNHEY and SVGAGI. The V and J ends lost 0 bases and 4 bases, in that order; junction bases with no gene match: 1. CDR3 length: 14 amino acids. Here the CDR3 DNA reads TGTGCCAGCAGTTACTCCACAGGGGGCACTGAAGCTTTCTTT. Translated, it gives CASSYSTGGTEAFF.

The V call is TRBV2, the J call TRBJ2-7; TRBD1 matches at 8 bases. Losses at the gene ends were 0 bases for V and 6 bases for J; bases not matched to a gene: 13. The CDR3 length is 17 residues. The germline V gene has CDR1 SNHLY and CDR2 FYNNEI. CDR3 nucleotides: TGTGCCAGCAGTGAAGCTCTGGACAGGGTAGTCTCCCTCGAGCAGTACTTC. Protein sequence: CASSEALDRVVSLEQYF. The variable domain in full, with the rest retrieved from reference TRBV2 and TRBJ2-7, is EPEVTQTPSHQVTQMGQEVILRCVPISNHLYFYWYRQILGQKVEFLVSFYNNEISEKSEIFDDQFSVERPDGSNFTLKIRSTKLEDSAMYFCASSEALDRVVSLEQYFGPGTRLTVT.